This is a list of T cell receptor beta chains from one sample in a study of blood T cell repertoires in COVID-19. TCRdb's table, derived via immunoSEQ multiplex PCR, lists solely in-frame clones and lacks some. This sample has 250,000 to 300,000 clones; around 84% occur once, and the top ten carry around 4.1%. Material: PBMCs or T cells enriched from blood (not recorded which). These receptors were obtained from a man aged 25-45 years with acute COVID-19. Both conserved end residues are part of each CDR3. D genes are given only for firm matches. The listing skips clone size in some rows; elsewhere it reads once, few, many or a size class.

clone_size,j_call,d_call,v_call,cdr3_nt,cdr3_aa
.,TRBJ1-1,TRBD1,TRBV24-1,TGTGCCACCAGTGACCGTACAGGGGTCGGCACTGAAGCTTTCTTT,CATSDRTGVGTEAFF
.,TRBJ2-1,TRBD1,TRBV30,TGTGCCTGGAGTGTAGACAGGGGGAGTAATGAGCAGTTCTTC,CAWSVDRGSNEQFF
.,TRBJ1-6,.,TRBV6-1,TGTGCCAGCAGTGAAGCTCCAGACAAGACACCCCTCCACTTT,CASSEAPDKTPLHF
.,TRBJ2-4,.,TRBV3-1/TRBV3-2,TGTGCCAGCAGCCAAGTTCGGGTGGGTCCAAAAAACATTCAGTACTTC,CASSQVRVGPKNIQYF
.,TRBJ2-1,TRBD2,TRBV7-9,TGTGCCAGCAGCTTAGCCCCCGGGACTAGCGGGGTCGATGAGCAGTTCTTC,CASSLAPGTSGVDEQFF
.,TRBJ2-2,TRBD1,TRBV19,TGTGCCAGTAGCCCCCGGGACAGGGGTTTTCCCGGGGAGCTGTTTTTT,CASSPRDRGFPGELFF
.,TRBJ2-1,.,TRBV18,TGTGCCAGCTCACCACTCTCCGGGAGCTCCTACAATGAGCAGTTCTTC,CASSPLSGSSYNEQFF
.,TRBJ2-6,TRBD2,TRBV5-1,TGTGCCAGCAGCTCGGGACTAGCGGGAGGTGGGGCCAACGTCCTGACTTTC,CASSSGLAGGGANVLTF
.,TRBJ1-1,TRBD1,TRBV6-5,TGTGCCAGCTACAGGGGAATGAACACTGAAGCTTTCTTT,CASYRGMNTEAFF
.,TRBJ1-3,.,TRBV14,TGTGCCAGCAGCCAAGGGGGACTTCGAGACTCTGGAAACACCATATATTTT,CASSQGGLRDSGNTIYF
.,TRBJ2-5,.,TRBV7-2,TGTGCCAGCAGCTCCCGAACGGACTACAAAGAGACCCAGTACTTC,CASSSRTDYKETQYF
.,TRBJ1-2,TRBD1,TRBV25-1,TGTGCCAGCAGTGATGACAGGGGGCTTGACTATGGCTACACCTTC,CASSDDRGLDYGYTF
.,TRBJ1-1,.,TRBV5-4,TGTGCCAGCAGCTTAACCCCTCGGGACACTGAAGCTTTCTTT,CASSLTPRDTEAFF
few,TRBJ2-1,.,TRBV5-6,TGTGCCAGCAGCTCAGGACTTTACAATGAGCAGTTCTTC,CASSSGLYNEQFF
.,TRBJ2-5,.,TRBV3-1/TRBV3-2,TGTGCCAGCAGCCAAGGAGGGCTCGGGGAGACCCAGTACTTC,CASSQGGLGETQYF
.,TRBJ2-1,.,TRBV28,TGTGCCAGCAGTCCGATAGGCGGGGGCCTCTACAATGAGCAGTTCTTC,CASSPIGGGLYNEQFF
.,TRBJ2-1,TRBD2,TRBV19,TGTGCCAGTAGTCTGGGACTAGCGGGGGGGCCGCCCACCTACAATGAGCAGTTCTTC,CASSLGLAGGPPTYNEQFF
.,TRBJ1-2,TRBD1,TRBV2,TGTGCCAGCAGCGCTAACAGGGGGCTTGGCTACACCTTC,CASSANRGLGYTF
.,TRBJ2-1,.,TRBV11-3,TGTGCCAGCAGCTTCACGGGCAATGAGCAGTTCTTC,CASSFTGNEQFF
.,TRBJ2-1,TRBD2,TRBV29-1,TGCAGCGTTGCGACTAGCGACCGGCTGTGGCAGTTCTTC,CSVATSDRLWQFF
.,TRBJ1-5,TRBD1,TRBV29-1,TGCAGCGTTGTGGACAGGGTAAATCAGCCCCAGCATTTT,CSVVDRVNQPQHF
.,TRBJ1-2,.,TRBV10-3,TGTGCCATCAGTGTGGGGGGGCTTTACTATGGCTACACCTTC,CAISVGGLYYGYTF
.,TRBJ1-5,TRBD1,TRBV5-8,TGTGCCAGCAGCTATCGACAGGGTGGTCAGCCCCAGCATTTT,CASSYRQGGQPQHF
.,TRBJ2-2,TRBD2,TRBV13,TGTGCCAGCAGCCGCCGGACTAGCGGGGGGGCCGGTAACGGGGAGCTGTTTTTT,CASSRRTSGGAGNGELFF
.,TRBJ2-1,TRBD2,TRBV5-1,TGTGCCAGCAGTTATTACGGGACTAGCGGAAGCTCCTACAATGAGCAGTTCTTC,CASSYYGTSGSSYNEQFF
.,TRBJ2-5,.,TRBV5-1,TGCGCCAGCAGCTTGGGGCTGTTGGACCAAGAGACCCAGTACTTC,CASSLGLLDQETQYF
.,TRBJ1-2,TRBD1,TRBV4-2,TGTGCCAGCAGCCAGACGGACAGGGCCATCTATGGCTACACCTTC,CASSQTDRAIYGYTF
.,TRBJ2-1,TRBD1,TRBV10-2,TGCGCCAGCAGTAAAACCGGTGGGAGCAGGGGGCCTTACAATGAGCAGTTCTTC,CASSKTGGSRGPYNEQFF
.,TRBJ1-6,TRBD1,TRBV19,TGTGCCAGTAGCGACAGGGGCAATTCACCCCTCCACTTT,CASSDRGNSPLHF
.,TRBJ2-3,.,TRBV3-1/TRBV3-2,TGTGCCAGCAGCCAACTAATCGGGTCTCATACGCAGTATTTT,CASSQLIGSHTQYF
.,TRBJ1-1,.,TRBV7-6,TGTGCCAGCAGCCCTCGGAGGGTCGAGAGAGCGTTGAACACTGAAGCTTTCTTT,CASSPRRVERALNTEAFF
.,TRBJ2-1,.,TRBV6-5,TGTGCCAGCAGTTACCGAGGGGACACCTACAATGAGCAGTTCTTC,CASSYRGDTYNEQFF
.,TRBJ1-3,.,TRBV27,TGTGCCAGCAGTTTGCGGGGGGCTGTTGGAAACACCATATATTTT,CASSLRGAVGNTIYF
.,TRBJ1-1,.,TRBV23-1,TGCGCCAGCAGTCAACATCGGGACAACTTTATTAAGAACACTGAAGCTTTCTTT,CASSQHRDNFIKNTEAFF
.,TRBJ1-5,.,TRBV19,TGTGCCAGTAGTATAACGGGGGATAGCAATCAGCCCCAGCATTTT,CASSITGDSNQPQHF
.,TRBJ2-3,.,TRBV2,TGTGCCAGCAGTGGGATAGCGGTTAGCACAGATACGCAGTATTTT,CASSGIAVSTDTQYF
.,TRBJ2-1,.,TRBV30,TGTGCCTGGACACCACAGGTGAATGAGCAGTTCTTC,CAWTPQVNEQFF